The following is a TCR beta chain sequence with its context. These data are taken from a study of blood T cell repertoires in COVID-19. Across the whole study: Collection of acute and convalescent COVID-19 samples took place in the United States, Italy and Spain. PBMCs, B-cell-depleted T cells, or T cells provided the cDNA or gDNA that made up the material.

Recruited during active infection, patients (from Seattle) were subsequently followed longitudinally. Looked up from germline, CDR1 is MGHRA and CDR2 is YSYEKL. V lost 1 base to trimming and J lost 5 bases, with 12 bases between them. The CDR3 is 14 amino acids. Methods used by the authors: From reference gene primer amplification, estimates of nucleated cell counts were derived. Profiling relied on immunoSEQ multiplex PCR, and the TCRdb table lists in-frame clones only, not all of them. V, J and clone size reflect that table, while D and trimming were determined from the DNA. The table has about 500,000 clones, 89% seen once.

This chain connects TRBV4-1 to TRBJ2-7; D is perhaps TRBD2 (6 bases). Sequencing was carried out using peripheral blood. The TCR originated in a man aged 18 to 30 with COVID-19, enrolled during active disease. CDR3 in amino acids: CASSQVAGWHEQYF. Here the CDR3 DNA reads TGCGCCAGCAGCCAAGTCGCGGGGTGGCACGAGCAGTACTTC.